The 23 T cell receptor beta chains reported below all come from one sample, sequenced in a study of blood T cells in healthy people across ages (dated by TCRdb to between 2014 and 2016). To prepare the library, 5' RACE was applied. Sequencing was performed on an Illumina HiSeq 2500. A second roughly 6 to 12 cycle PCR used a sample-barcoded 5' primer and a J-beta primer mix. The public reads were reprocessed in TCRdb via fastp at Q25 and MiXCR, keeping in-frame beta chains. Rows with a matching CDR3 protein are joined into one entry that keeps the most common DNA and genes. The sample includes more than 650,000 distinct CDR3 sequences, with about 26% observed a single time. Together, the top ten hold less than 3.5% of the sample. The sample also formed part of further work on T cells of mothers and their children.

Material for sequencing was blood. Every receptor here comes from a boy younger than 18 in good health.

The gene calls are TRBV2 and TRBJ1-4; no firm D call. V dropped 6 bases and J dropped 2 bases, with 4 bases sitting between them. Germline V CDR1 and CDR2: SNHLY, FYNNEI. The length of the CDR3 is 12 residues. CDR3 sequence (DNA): TGTGCCAGCAGGGTTACTAATGAAAAACTGTTTTTT. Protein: CASRVTNEKLFF.

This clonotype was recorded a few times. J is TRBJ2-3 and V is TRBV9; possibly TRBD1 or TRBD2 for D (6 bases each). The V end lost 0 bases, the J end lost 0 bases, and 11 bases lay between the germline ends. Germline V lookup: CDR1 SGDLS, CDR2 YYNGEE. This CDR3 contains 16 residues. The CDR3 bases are TGTGCCAGCAGCGTAGAACGGGGGCGGAGCACAGATACGCAGTATTTT. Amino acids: CASSVERGRSTDTQYF.

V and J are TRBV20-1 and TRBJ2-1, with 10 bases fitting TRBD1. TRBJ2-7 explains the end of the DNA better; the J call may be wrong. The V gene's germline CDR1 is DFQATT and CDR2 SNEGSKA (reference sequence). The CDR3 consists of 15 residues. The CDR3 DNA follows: TGCAGTGCGGGGGGGTATGGGACAGGGGTGCGAGAGCAGTACTTC. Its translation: CSAGGYGTGVREQYF.

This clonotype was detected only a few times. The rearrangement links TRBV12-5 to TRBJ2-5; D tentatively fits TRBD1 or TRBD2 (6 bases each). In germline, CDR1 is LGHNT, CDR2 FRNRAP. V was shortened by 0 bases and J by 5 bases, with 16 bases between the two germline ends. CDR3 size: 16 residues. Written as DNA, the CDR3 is TGTGCTAGTGGTTTGGTACTTTCGGGGGCGCGGGAGACCCAGTACTTC. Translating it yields CASGLVLSGARETQYF.

For the CDR3, the DNA is TGTGCCAGCAGTTTAGGGGCCGAACTGGGGGAGACCCAGTACTTC. This sequence encodes CASSLGAELGETQYF. V gene TRBV12-3 or TRBV12-4 combines with J gene TRBJ2-1; D remains unclear. With the DNA end fitting TRBJ2-5 better, the J assignment may be wrong. The CDR3 has 15 residues.

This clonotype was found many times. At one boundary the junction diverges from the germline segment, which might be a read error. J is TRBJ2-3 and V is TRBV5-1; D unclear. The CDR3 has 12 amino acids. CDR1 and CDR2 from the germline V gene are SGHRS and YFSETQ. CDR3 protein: CASSLETDTQYF. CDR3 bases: TGTGCCAGCAGCTTAGAGACAGATACGCAGTATTTT.

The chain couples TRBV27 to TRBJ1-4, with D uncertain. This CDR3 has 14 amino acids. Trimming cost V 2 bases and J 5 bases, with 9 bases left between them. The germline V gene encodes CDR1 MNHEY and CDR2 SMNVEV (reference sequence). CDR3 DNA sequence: TGTGCCAGCAGTTTAACACGGAAAAATGAAAAACTGTTTTTT. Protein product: CASSLTRKNEKLFF. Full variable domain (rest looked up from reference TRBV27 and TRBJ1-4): EAQVTQNPRYLITVTGKKLTVTCSQNMNHEYMSWYRQDPGLGLRQIYYSMNVEVTDKGDVPEGYKVSRKEKRNFPLILESPSPNQTSLYFCASSLTRKNEKLFFGSGTQLSVL.

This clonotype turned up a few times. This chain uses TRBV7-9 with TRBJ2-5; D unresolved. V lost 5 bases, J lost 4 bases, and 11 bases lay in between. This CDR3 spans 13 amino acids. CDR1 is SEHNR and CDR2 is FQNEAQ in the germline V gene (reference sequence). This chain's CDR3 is CASSLLARETQYF. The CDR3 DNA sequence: TGTGCCAGCAGCCTCCTTGCCAGAGAGACCCAGTACTTC.

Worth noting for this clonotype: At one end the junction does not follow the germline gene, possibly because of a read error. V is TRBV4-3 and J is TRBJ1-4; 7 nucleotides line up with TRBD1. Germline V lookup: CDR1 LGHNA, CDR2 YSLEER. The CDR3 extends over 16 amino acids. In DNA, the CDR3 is TGCGCCATCAGCCTGGGACAGATTGCAACTAATGAAAAACTGTTTTTT. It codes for CAISLGQIATNEKLFF.

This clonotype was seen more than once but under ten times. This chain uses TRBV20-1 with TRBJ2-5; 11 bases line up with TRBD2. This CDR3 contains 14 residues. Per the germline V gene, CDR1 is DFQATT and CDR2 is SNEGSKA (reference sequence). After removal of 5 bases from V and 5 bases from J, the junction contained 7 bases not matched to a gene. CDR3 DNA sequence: TGCAGTGCTTTGGCTACTAGCGGGGGTGAGACCCAGTACTTC. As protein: CSALATSGGETQYF.

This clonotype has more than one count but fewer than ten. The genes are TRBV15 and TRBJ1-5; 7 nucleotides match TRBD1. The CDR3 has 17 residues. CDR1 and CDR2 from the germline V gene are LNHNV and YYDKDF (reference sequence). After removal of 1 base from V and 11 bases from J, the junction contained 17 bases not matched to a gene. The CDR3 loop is CATSRVGTVGGYRAQHF. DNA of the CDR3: TGTGCCACCAGCAGAGTGGGGACAGTAGGTGGATACCGGGCCCAGCATTTT.

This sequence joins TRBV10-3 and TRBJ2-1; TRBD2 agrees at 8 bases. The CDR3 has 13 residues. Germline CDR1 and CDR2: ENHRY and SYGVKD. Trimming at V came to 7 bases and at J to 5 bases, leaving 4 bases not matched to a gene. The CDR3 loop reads CAIKGAGDNEQFF. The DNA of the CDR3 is TGTGCCATCAAGGGAGCGGGGGACAATGAGCAGTTCTTC.

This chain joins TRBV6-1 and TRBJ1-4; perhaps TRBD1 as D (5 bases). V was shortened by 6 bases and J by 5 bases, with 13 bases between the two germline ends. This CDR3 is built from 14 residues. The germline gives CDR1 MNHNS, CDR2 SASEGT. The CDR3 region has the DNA TGTGCCAGCAGAGTAGGGGCCTCGAATGAAAAACTGTTTTTT. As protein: CASRVGASNEKLFF.

The DNA for the CDR3 is TGTGCCAGCAGGACAGGGGGCGCCCACGAGCAGTACTTC. Amino acids: CASRTGGAHEQYF. The V gene is TRBV28, the J gene TRBJ2-7; 10 bases match TRBD1. J was trimmed by 5 bases and V by 6 bases; bases with no gene match: 4. Germline values: CDR1 MDHEN, CDR2 SYDVKM. The CDR3 extends over 13 amino acids.

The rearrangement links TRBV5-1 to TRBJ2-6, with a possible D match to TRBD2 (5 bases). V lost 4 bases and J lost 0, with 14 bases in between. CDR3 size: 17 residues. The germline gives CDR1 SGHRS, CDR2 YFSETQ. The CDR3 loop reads CASSTGSGVSGANVLTF. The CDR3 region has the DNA TGCGCCAGCAGCACGGGGAGTGGGGTCTCTGGGGCCAACGTCCTGACTTTC.

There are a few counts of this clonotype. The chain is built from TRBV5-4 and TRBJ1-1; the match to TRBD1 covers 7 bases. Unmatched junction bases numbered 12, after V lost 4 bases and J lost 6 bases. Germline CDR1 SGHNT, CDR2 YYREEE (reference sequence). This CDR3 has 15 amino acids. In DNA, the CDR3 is TGTGCCAGCAGCACGGCCGGGACAGATATGCCTGAAGCTTTCTTT. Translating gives CASSTAGTDMPEAFF. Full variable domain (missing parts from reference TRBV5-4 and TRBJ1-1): ETGVTQSPTHLIKTRGQQVTLRCSSQSGHNTVSWYQQALGQGPQFIFQYYREEENGRGNFPPRFSGLQFPNYSSELNVNALELDDSALYLCASSTAGTDMPEAFFGQGTRLTVV.

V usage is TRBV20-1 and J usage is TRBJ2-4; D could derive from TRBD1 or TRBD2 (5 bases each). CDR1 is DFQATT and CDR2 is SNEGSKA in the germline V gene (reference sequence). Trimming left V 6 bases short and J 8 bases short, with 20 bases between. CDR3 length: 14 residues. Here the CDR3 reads CSALQYGLGDIQYF. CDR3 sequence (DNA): TGCAGTGCCCTTCAGTATGGCTTGGGGGACATTCAGTACTTC.

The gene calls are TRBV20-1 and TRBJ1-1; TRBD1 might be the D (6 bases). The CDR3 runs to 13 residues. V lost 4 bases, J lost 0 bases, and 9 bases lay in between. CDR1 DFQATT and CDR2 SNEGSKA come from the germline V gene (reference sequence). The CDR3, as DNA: TGCAGTGCTACCCGGACAGTGAACACTGAAGCTTTCTTT. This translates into CSATRTVNTEAFF.

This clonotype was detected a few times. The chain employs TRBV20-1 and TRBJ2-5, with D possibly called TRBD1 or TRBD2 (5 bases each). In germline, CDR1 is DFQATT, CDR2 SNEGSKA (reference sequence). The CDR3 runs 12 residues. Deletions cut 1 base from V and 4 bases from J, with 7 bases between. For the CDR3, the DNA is TGCAGTGCTAGAGCGGGGCTAGAGACCCAGTACTTC. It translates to CSARAGLETQYF.

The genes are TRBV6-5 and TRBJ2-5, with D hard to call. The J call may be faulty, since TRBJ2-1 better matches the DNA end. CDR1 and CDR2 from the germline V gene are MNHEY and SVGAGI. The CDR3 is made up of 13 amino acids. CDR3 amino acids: CASSRSTAHEQFF. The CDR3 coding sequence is TGTGCCAGCAGCCGATCCACGGCGCATGAGCAGTTCTTC.

This CDR3 reads CASTTTGSYNEQFF. The CDR3 nucleotides read TGCGCCAGCACGACGACAGGCTCCTACAATGAGCAGTTCTTC. This sequence joins TRBV5-1 and TRBJ2-1; a possible D gene is TRBD1 (6 bases). Germline V CDR1 and CDR2: SGHRS, YFSETQ. Deletions cut 6 bases from V and 0 bases from J, with 10 bases between. The CDR3 runs 14 residues.

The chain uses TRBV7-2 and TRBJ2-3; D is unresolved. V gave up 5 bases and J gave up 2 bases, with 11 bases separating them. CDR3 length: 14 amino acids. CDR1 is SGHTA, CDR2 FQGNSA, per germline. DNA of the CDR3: TGTGCCAGCAGCCCCGGGCGTCACACAGATACGCAGTATTTT. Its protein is CASSPGRHTDTQYF.

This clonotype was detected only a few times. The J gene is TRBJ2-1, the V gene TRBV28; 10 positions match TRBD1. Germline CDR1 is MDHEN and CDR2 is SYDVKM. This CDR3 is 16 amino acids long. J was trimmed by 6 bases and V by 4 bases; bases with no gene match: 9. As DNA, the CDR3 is TGTGCCAGCAGTTCCCCCGGGACAGGGGAATTCAATGAGCAGTTCTTC. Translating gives CASSSPGTGEFNEQFF.